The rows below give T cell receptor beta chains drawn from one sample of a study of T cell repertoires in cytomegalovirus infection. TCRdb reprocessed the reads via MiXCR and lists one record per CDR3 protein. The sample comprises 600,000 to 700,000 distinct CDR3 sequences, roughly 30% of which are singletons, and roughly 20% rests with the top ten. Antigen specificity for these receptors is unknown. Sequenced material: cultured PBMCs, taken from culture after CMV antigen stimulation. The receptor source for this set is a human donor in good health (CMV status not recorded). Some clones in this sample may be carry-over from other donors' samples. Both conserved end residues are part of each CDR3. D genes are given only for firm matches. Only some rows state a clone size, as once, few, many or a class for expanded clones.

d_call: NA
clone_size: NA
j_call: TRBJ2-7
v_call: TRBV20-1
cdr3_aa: CSARNRLGFYEQYF
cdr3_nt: TGCAGTGCCAGGAACAGGTTGGGCTTCTACGAGCAGTACTTC

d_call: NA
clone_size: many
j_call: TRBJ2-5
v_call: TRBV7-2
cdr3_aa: CASSLRRSGGETQYF
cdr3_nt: TGTGCCAGCAGCTTACGGAGGTCAGGCGGTGAGACCCAGTACTTC

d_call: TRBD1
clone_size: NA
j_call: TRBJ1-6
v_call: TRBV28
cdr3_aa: CASLGQPNSPLHF
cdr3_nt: TGTGCCAGCCTGGGACAGCCTAATTCACCCCTCCACTTT

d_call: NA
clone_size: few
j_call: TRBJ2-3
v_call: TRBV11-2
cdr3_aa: CASSLGWGSADTQYF
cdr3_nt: TGTGCCAGCAGCTTAGGTTGGGGGAGCGCAGATACGCAGTATTTT

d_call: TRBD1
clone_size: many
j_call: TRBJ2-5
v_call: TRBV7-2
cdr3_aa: CATGAGQGWAQETQYF
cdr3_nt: TGTGCCACAGGCGCGGGACAGGGTTGGGCACAAGAGACCCAGTACTTC

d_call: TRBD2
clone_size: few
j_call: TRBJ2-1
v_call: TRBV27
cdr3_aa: CASSLEAGVISYNEQFF
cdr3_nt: TGTGCCAGCAGTTTAGAGGCGGGGGTGATATCCTACAATGAGCAGTTCTTC

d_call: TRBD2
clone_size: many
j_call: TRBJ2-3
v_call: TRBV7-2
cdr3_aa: CASSSGLAGYYTQYF
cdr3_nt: TGTGCCAGCAGCTCTGGACTAGCGGGCTACTATACGCAGTATTTT

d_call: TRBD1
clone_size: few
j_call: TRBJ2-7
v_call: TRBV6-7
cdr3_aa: CASKKGGIRVPWEQYF
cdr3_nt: TGTGCCAGTAAAAAAGGGGGCATAAGGGTCCCTTGGGAGCAGTACTTC

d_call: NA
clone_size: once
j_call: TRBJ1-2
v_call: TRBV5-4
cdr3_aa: CASSFLTTNYGYTF
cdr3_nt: TGTGCCAGCAGCTTCTTGACGACTAACTATGGCTACACCTTC

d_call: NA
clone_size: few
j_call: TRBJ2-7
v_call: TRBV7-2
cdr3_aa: CASSFPNGTQNYEQYF
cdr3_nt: TGTGCCAGCAGCTTTCCGAACGGGACACAAAACTACGAGCAGTACTTC

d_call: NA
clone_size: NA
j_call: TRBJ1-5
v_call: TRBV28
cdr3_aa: CASSFTPQGWNQPQHF
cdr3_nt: TGTGCCAGCAGCTTTACACCCCAGGGATGGAATCAGCCCCAGCATTTT

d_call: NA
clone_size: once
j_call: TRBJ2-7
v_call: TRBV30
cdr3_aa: CAWSLAGFGIYEQYF
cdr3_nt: TGTGCCTGGTCCCTGGCGGGGTTTGGAATTTACGAGCAGTACTTC

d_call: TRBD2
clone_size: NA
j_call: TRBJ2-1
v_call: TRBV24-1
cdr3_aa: CATSDSSVAGGIYNEQFF
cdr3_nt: TGTGCCACCAGTGATTCCAGTGTAGCGGGAGGCATCTACAATGAGCAGTTCTTC

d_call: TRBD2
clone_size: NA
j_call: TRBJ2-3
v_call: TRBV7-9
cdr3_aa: CASSLRGGNTDTQYF
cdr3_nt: TGTGCCAGCAGCTTGCGGGGGGGAAACACAGATACGCAGTATTTT

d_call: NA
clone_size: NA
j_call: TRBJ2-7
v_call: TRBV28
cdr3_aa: CASRPARTDTPYEQYF
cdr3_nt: TGTGCCAGCAGGCCGGCCCGGACGGATACCCCCTACGAGCAGTACTTC

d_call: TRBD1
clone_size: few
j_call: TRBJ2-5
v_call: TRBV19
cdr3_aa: CASSAHDRVETQYF
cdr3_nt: TGTGCCAGTAGTGCTCATGACAGGGTTGAGACCCAGTACTTC

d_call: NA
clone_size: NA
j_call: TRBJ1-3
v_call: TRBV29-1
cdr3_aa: CSGRGETGNTIYF
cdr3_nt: TGCAGCGGGCGGGGGGAAACTGGAAACACCATATATTTT

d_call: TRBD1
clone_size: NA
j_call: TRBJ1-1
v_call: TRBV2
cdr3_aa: CALRDSTNTEAFF
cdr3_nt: TGTGCCCTAAGGGACAGCACAAACACTGAAGCTTTCTTT

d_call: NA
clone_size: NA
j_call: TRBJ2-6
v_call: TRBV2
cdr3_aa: CASSLHSAGANVLTF
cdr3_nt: TGTGCCAGCAGTTTACACTCTGCTGGGGCCAACGTCCTGACTTTC

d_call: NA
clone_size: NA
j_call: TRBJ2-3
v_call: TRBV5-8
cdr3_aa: CASSFYGRISTDTQYF
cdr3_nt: TGTGCCAGCAGCTTTTACGGGCGGATATCCACAGATACGCAGTATTTT

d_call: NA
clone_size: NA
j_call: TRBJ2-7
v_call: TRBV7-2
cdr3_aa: CASSLGGSKYEQYF
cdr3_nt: TGTGCCAGCAGCTTAGGAGGGAGCAAGTACGAGCAGTACTTC

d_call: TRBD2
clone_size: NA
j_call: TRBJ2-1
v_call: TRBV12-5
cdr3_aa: CASGRPGLAGAVNEQFF
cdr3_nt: TGTGCTAGTGGAAGACCGGGACTAGCGGGAGCAGTGAATGAGCAGTTCTTC

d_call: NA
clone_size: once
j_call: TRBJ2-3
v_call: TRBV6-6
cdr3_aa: CATTYERARKATDTQYF
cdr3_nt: TGTGCCACCACTTATGAAAGGGCCCGCAAGGCTACAGATACGCAGTATTTT

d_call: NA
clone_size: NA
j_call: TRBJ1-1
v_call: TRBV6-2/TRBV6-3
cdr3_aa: CASSPPRGGERVNTEAFF
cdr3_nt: TGTGCCAGCAGTCCTCCTAGGGGAGGGGAGCGGGTGAACACTGAAGCTTTCTTT

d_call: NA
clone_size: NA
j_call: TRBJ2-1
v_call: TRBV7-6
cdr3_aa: CASSPLWAGNEQFF
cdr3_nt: TGTGCCAGCAGCCCTCTCTGGGCCGGGAATGAGCAGTTCTTC

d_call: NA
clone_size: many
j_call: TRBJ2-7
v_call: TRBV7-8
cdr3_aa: CASSLDGRESYEQYF
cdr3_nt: TGTGCCAGCAGCTTGGATGGGAGAGAATCCTACGAGCAGTACTTC

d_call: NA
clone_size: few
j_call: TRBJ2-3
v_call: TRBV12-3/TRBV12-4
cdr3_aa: CASSWGGVRTSTDTQYF
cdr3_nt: TGTGCCAGCAGCTGGGGCGGGGTTAGAACTAGCACAGATACGCAGTATTTT

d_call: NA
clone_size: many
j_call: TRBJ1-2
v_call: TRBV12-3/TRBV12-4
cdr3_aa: CASSSVWERGYTF
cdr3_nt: TGTGCCAGCAGTTCAGTCTGGGAGAGGGGCTACACCTTC

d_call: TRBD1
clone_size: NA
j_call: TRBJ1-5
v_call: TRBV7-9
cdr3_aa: CASARGGHQPQHF
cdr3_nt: TGTGCCAGCGCCAGGGGGGGGCATCAGCCCCAGCATTTT

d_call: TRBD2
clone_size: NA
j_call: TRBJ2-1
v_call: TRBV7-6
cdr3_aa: CASSLGAGTTLF
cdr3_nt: TGTGCCAGCAGCTTAGGGGCCGGGACTACCCTCTTC

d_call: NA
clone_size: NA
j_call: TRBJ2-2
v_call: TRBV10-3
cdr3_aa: CAISVLRDTGELFF
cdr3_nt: TGTGCCATCAGTGTTCTAAGAGACACCGGGGAGCTGTTTTTT

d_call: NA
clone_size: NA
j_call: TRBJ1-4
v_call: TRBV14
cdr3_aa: CASSQTGSTNEKLFF
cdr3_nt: TGTGCCAGCAGCCAAACGGGTAGTACTAATGAAAAACTGTTTTTT

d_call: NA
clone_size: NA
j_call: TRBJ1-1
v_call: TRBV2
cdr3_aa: CASSTGYWSTEAFF
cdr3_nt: TGTGCCAGCAGTACAGGGTACTGGAGCACTGAAGCTTTCTTT

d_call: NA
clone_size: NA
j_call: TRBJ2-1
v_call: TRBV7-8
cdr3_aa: CASSLAGVDREPNEQFF
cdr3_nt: TGTGCCAGCAGCTTGGCGGGAGTGGACAGGGAACCCAATGAGCAGTTCTTC

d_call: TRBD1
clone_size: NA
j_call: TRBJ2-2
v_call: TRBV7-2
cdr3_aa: CASSQGQGATGELFF
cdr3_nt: TGTGCCAGCAGCCAGGGACAGGGGGCGACCGGGGAGCTGTTTTTT

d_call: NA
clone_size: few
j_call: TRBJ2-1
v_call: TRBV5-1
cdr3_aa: CASSIQGNEQFF
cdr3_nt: TGCGCCAGCAGCATACAGGGCAATGAGCAGTTCTTC

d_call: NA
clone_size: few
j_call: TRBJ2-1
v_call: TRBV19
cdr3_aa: CASSWGGGEGEQFF
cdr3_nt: TGTGCCAGTAGCTGGGGAGGCGGTGAGGGTGAGCAGTTCTTC

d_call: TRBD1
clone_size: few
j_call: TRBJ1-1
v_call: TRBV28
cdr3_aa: CASSWVTGEAFF
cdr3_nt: TGTGCCAGCAGTTGGGTGACAGGGGAAGCTTTCTTT

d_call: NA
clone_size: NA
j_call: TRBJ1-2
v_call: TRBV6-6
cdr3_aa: CASSYSGRAGNYGYTF
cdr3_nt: TGTGCCAGCAGTTACAGTGGCAGGGCGGGTAACTATGGCTACACCTTC

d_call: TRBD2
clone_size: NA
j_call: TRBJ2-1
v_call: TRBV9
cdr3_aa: CASSPYPLAGGGNEQFF
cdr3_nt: TGTGCCAGCAGCCCATATCCACTAGCGGGAGGGGGGAATGAGCAGTTCTTC

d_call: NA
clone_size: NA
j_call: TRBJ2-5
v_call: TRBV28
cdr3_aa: CASTRRGKETQYF
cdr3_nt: TGTGCCAGCACCCGGAGGGGGAAAGAGACCCAGTACTTC

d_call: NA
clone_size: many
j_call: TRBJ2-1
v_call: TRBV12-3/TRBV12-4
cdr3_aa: CASSPSGKQNNEQFF
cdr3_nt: TGTGCCAGCAGCCCGAGCGGAAAACAAAACAATGAGCAGTTCTTC

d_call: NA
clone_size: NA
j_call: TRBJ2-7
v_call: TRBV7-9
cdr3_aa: CASSSPGLYEQYF
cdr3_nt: TGTGCCAGCAGCTCGCCGGGACTCTACGAGCAGTACTTC

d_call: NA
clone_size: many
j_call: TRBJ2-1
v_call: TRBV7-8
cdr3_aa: CASSLAQGRSEQFF
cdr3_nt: TGTGCCAGCAGCTTAGCTCAGGGACGTAGTGAGCAGTTCTTC

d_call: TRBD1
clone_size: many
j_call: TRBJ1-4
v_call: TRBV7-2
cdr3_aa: CASSFATGATNEKLFF
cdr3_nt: TGTGCCAGCAGCTTTGCGACAGGGGCAACTAATGAAAAACTGTTTTTT